The rows below give T cell receptor beta chains drawn from one sample of a study of PD-L1 blockade in urothelial cancer. Only in-frame clones appear in the TCRdb table, and some are missing; sequencing was by immunoSEQ multiplex PCR. Counted here are about 51,000 clones, just over 85% occurring once; the ten biggest clones make up about 20%. This specimen was PBMCs, taken around atezolizumab (anti-PD-L1) treatment. These receptors were collected from a man between 60 and 75 years old with urothelial cancer. Each CDR3 is given with its conserved first and last residue. The order of the fields is D gene, V gene, J gene, clone size, CDR3 protein, CDR3 DNA. D genes are given only for firm matches. A clone size is listed for some rows: how often the clone was seen (once, few, many), or a class if it is expanded.

.,TRBV7-2,TRBJ1-1,.,CASSSGPGEAFF,TGTGCCAGCAGCTCAGGGCCGGGTGAAGCTTTCTTT
.,TRBV13,TRBJ1-2,.,CASSLGRESGYTF,TGTGCCAGCAGCTTAGGGCGGGAAAGCGGCTACACCTTC
.,TRBV7-3,TRBJ2-2,.,CASSLEGTTTGELFF,TGTGCCAGCAGCCTAGAGGGGACAACTACCGGGGAGCTGTTTTTT
TRBD2,TRBV19,TRBJ2-1,.,CASSIGTSGGTEQFF,TGTGCCAGTAGTATAGGGACTAGCGGGGGGACTGAGCAGTTCTTC
TRBD1,TRBV7-6,TRBJ1-1,.,CASSLRTGSNTEAFF,TGTGCCAGCAGCTTAAGGACAGGGAGTAACACTGAAGCTTTCTTT
TRBD1,TRBV7-9,TRBJ1-1,.,CASSLDRGLPEAFF,TGTGCCAGCAGCTTAGACAGGGGTTTACCTGAAGCTTTCTTT
TRBD1,TRBV2,TRBJ2-7,.,CASSERTGSTSYEQYF,TGTGCCAGCAGTGAGAGGACAGGGTCAACGTCCTACGAGCAGTACTTC
TRBD2,TRBV6-5,TRBJ2-7,.,CASSYSTGGGYEQYF,TGTGCCAGCAGTTACTCGACGGGCGGGGGGTACGAGCAGTACTTC
TRBD1,TRBV7-9,TRBJ2-3,few,CASSSWTGATDTQYF,TGTGCCAGCAGCTCGTGGACAGGTGCTACAGATACGCAGTATTTT
.,TRBV6-6,TRBJ2-2,few,CASKGGQRHTGELFF,TGTGCCAGCAAGGGGGGACAGAGACATACCGGGGAGCTGTTTTTT
.,TRBV27,TRBJ2-3,.,CASSLSGTTGPDTQYF,TGTGCCAGCAGTTTATCGGGGACAACAGGACCAGATACGCAGTATTTT
.,TRBV7-6,TRBJ2-6,once,CASSLGILGANVLTF,TGTGCCAGCAGCTTAGGCATTCTGGGCGCCAACGTCCTGACTTTC
.,TRBV7-2,TRBJ1-1,.,CASSLNQGLGNTEAFF,TGTGCCAGCAGCTTAAACCAGGGGCTGGGGAACACTGAAGCTTTCTTT
TRBD1,TRBV4-1,TRBJ1-2,.,CASSQATGYYGYTF,TGCGCCAGCAGCCAAGCGACAGGGTACTATGGCTACACCTTC
TRBD2,TRBV30,TRBJ2-2,.,CAWKTSGGTGELFF,TGTGCCTGGAAAACTAGCGGGGGCACCGGGGAGCTGTTTTTT
.,TRBV6-5,TRBJ2-7,once,CASSSSRNEQYF,TGTGCCAGCAGTTCTTCTAGGAACGAGCAGTACTTC
.,TRBV14,TRBJ1-2,.,CASSPQDRHGYTF,TGTGCCAGCAGCCCCCAGGACAGACACGGCTACACCTTC
.,TRBV7-2,TRBJ2-7,.,CASSSSTGTYEQYF,TGTGCCAGCAGCTCCTCGACAGGCACCTACGAGCAGTACTTC
TRBD1,TRBV19,TRBJ1-5,few,CASAGDRVYNQPQHF,TGTGCCAGTGCAGGGGACAGGGTTTACAATCAGCCCCAGCATTTT
.,TRBV5-1,TRBJ1-1,.,CASSPSQVGNTEAFF,TGCGCCAGCAGCCCCTCCCAGGTCGGGAACACTGAAGCTTTCTTT
.,TRBV7-2,TRBJ1-2,.,CASSLPTRTSNYGYTF,TGTGCCAGCAGCTTACCCACGAGGACTTCTAACTATGGCTACACCTTC
.,TRBV4-1,TRBJ2-3,.,CASSQGRDTDTQYF,TGCGCCAGCAGCCAAGGGAGGGACACAGATACGCAGTATTTT
.,TRBV5-4,TRBJ1-2,.,CASSLDPGNYGYTF,TGTGCCAGCAGCTTGGACCCAGGGAACTATGGCTACACCTTC
TRBD2,TRBV7-9,TRBJ2-3,once,CASSFSSGSTDTQYF,TGTGCCAGCAGCTTCTCTAGCGGGAGCACAGATACGCAGTATTTT
.,TRBV9,TRBJ2-2,.,CASSVRQGNTGELFF,TGTGCCAGCAGCGTTAGGCAGGGGAACACCGGGGAGCTGTTTTTT
.,TRBV7-9,TRBJ1-3,.,CASSLAQERSGNTIYF,TGTGCCAGCAGCTTAGCTCAGGAACGCTCTGGAAACACCATATATTTT
TRBD2,TRBV10-2,TRBJ2-1,.,CASSSTSGSEVGFF,TGCGCCAGCAGTTCTACTAGCGGCTCCGAGGTCGGGTTCTTC
.,TRBV14,TRBJ2-4,.,CASSQGYGQGNIQYF,TGTGCCAGCAGCCAAGGATACGGCCAGGGAAACATTCAGTACTTC
TRBD1,TRBV2,TRBJ2-2,.,CASTPHRGQGELFF,TGTGCCAGCACTCCTCACAGGGGCCAAGGGGAGCTGTTTTTT
.,TRBV13,TRBJ1-1,.,CASSHLVGSDGQPQGTFF,TGTGCCAGCAGCCACTTAGTTGGCTCGGACGGACAGCCTCAAGGGACTTTCTTT
.,TRBV5-1,TRBJ1-1,.,CASSLLGGLTEAFF,TGCGCCAGCAGTCTATTGGGGGGGCTCACTGAAGCTTTCTTT
.,TRBV27,TRBJ1-4,once,CATRRGRDEKLFF,TGTGCCACCCGGCGAGGGAGAGATGAAAAACTGTTTTTT
TRBD1,TRBV27,TRBJ1-3,.,CASSSGQTSGNTIYF,TGTGCCAGCAGTTCGGGACAGACCTCTGGAAACACCATATATTTT
TRBD2,TRBV27,TRBJ2-3,.,CASSPLRLAGGRGTQYF,TGTGCCAGCAGTCCGCTGAGACTAGCGGGGGGTAGGGGGACGCAGTATTTT
.,TRBV18,TRBJ1-1,.,CASSPGGAWGEAFF,TGTGCCAGCTCACCGGGAGGGGCCTGGGGAGAAGCTTTCTTT
.,TRBV18,TRBJ1-1,.,CASSPPQKNTEAFF,TGTGCCAGCTCACCACCTCAGAAGAACACTGAAGCTTTCTTT
.,TRBV6-5,TRBJ2-7,.,CASSPPEYEQYF,TGTGCCAGCAGTCCCCCGGAGTACGAGCAGTACTTC
TRBD1,TRBV7-9,TRBJ1-2,.,CASSLGKTGGRSGGYTF,TGTGCCAGCAGCTTAGGGAAGACAGGGGGCAGATCGGGTGGCTACACCTTC
TRBD1,TRBV6-1,TRBJ2-2,.,CASTRGQYYTGELFF,TGTGCCAGCACCCGGGGACAGTACTACACCGGGGAGCTGTTTTTT
.,TRBV19,TRBJ1-3,once,CASRFTGLNTGNTIYF,TGTGCCAGTCGATTTACAGGGTTGAACACTGGAAACACCATATATTTT
TRBD1,TRBV30,TRBJ1-3,.,CACNGGRGLGNTIYF,TGTGCCTGCAACGGTGGCAGGGGGCTGGGGAACACCATATATTTT
.,TRBV7-3,TRBJ1-5,once,CASSLTGQSNQPQHF,TGTGCCAGCAGTCTAACCGGACAGAGCAATCAGCCCCAGCATTTT
.,TRBV5-5,TRBJ1-4,once,CASSFRGMDEKLFF,TGTGCCAGCAGCTTTAGGGGGATGGATGAAAAACTGTTTTTT
.,TRBV18,TRBJ2-5,.,CASSSNAGGQETQYF,TGTGCCAGCTCGTCAAATGCGGGCGGCCAAGAGACCCAGTACTTC
TRBD2,TRBV15,TRBJ2-3,.,CATSTETSLFTDTQYF,TGTGCCACCAGCACGGAGACTAGCCTATTCACAGATACGCAGTATTTT
.,TRBV2,TRBJ2-5,few,CASSERRLFQETQYF,TGTGCCAGCAGTGAACGGAGACTCTTCCAAGAGACCCAGTACTTC
.,TRBV7-2,TRBJ1-4,.,CASSPSGRASTNEKLFF,TGTGCCAGCAGCCCATCGGGGAGGGCGTCAACTAATGAAAAACTGTTTTTT
TRBD2,TRBV5-1,TRBJ2-3,.,CASGPASGSNTDTQYF,TGCGCCAGCGGACCGGCTAGCGGGAGTAACACAGATACGCAGTATTTT
.,TRBV10-3,TRBJ1-1,.,CAISESYRETEAFF,TGTGCCATCAGTGAGTCGTACAGGGAGACTGAAGCTTTCTTT
.,TRBV5-1,TRBJ2-7,.,CASSLVSSFRQISYEQYF,TGCGCCAGCAGCTTGGTCTCTAGTTTTAGACAGATCTCCTACGAGCAGTACTTC
TRBD1,TRBV27,TRBJ2-7,.,CASSLFGQGSYEQYF,TGTGCCAGCAGTTTATTTGGACAGGGATCCTACGAGCAGTACTTC
.,TRBV9,TRBJ1-3,.,CASSVGQTRISGNTIYF,TGTGCCAGCAGCGTAGGGCAGACACGTATCTCCGGAAACACCATATATTTT
TRBD1,TRBV10-3,TRBJ2-5,.,CAISKTGGDETQYF,TGTGCCATCAGTAAGACAGGGGGAGACGAGACCCAGTACTTC
.,TRBV2,TRBJ1-6,.,CASSGIDYNSPLHF,TGTGCCAGCAGCGGGATCGATTATAATTCACCCCTCCACTTT
TRBD2,TRBV6-6,TRBJ2-3,.,CASSYGTSGRTDTQYF,TGTGCCAGCAGTTACGGGACTAGCGGGCGCACAGATACGCAGTATTTT
TRBD1,TRBV28,TRBJ1-2,.,CASKPGGGKGYTF,TGTGCCAGCAAGCCAGGGGGTGGTAAAGGCTACACCTTC
.,TRBV6-5,TRBJ2-1,.,CASTGRDYEQFF,TGTGCCAGCACCGGCCGGGATTATGAGCAGTTCTTC
.,TRBV5-1,TRBJ2-2,.,CASSQRTKNTGELFF,TGCGCCAGCAGCCAAAGGACTAAGAACACCGGGGAGCTGTTTTTT
.,TRBV12-5,TRBJ2-1,.,CASRRGGDGEQFF,TGTGCTAGTAGGAGGGGGGGGGATGGTGAGCAGTTCTTC
.,TRBV5-1,TRBJ1-4,.,CASSLGQGNEKLFF,TGCGCCAGCAGCTTGGGTCAGGGGAACGAAAAACTGTTTTTT